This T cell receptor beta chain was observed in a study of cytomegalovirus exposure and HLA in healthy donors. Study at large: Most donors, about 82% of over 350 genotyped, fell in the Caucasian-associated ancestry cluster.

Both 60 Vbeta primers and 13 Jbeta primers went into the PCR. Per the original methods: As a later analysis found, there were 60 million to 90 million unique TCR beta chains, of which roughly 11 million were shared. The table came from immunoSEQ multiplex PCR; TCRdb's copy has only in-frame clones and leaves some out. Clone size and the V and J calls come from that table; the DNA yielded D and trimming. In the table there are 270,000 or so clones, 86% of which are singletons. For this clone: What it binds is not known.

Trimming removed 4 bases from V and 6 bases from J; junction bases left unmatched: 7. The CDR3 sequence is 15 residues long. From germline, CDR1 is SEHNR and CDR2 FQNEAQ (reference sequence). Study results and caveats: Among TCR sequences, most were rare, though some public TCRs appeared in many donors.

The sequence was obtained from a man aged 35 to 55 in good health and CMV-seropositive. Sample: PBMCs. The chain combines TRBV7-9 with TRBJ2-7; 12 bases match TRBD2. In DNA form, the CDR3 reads TGTGCCAGCAGCTCCCTACTAGCGGGAGGTGGCGAGCAGTACTTC. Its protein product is CASSSLLAGGGEQYF. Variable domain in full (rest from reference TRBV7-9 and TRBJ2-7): DTGVSQNPRHKITKRGQNVTFRCDPISEHNRLYWYRQTLGQGPEFLTYFQNEAQLEKSRLLSDRFSAERPKGSFSTLEIQRTEQGDSAMYLCASSSLLAGGGEQYFGPGTRLTVT.